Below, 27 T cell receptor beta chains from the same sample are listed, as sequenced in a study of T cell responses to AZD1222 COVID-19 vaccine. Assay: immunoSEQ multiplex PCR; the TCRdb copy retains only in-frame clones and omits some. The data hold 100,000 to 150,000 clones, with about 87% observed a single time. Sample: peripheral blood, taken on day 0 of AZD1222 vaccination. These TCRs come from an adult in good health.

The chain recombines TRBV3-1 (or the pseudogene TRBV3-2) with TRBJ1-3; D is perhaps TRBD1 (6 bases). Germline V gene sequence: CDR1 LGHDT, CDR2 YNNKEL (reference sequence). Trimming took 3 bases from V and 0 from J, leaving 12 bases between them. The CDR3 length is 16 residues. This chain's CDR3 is CASSHRDTNSGNTIYF. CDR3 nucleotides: TGTGCCAGCAGCCACCGGGACACCAACTCTGGAAACACCATATATTTT.

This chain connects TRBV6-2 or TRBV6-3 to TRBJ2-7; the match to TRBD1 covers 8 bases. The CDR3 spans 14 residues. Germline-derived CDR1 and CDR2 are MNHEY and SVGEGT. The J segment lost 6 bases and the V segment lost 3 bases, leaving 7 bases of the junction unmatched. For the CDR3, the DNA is TGTGCCAGCAGTTATTCCGGGACAGGTGTCGAGCAGTACTTC. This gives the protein CASSYSGTGVEQYF.

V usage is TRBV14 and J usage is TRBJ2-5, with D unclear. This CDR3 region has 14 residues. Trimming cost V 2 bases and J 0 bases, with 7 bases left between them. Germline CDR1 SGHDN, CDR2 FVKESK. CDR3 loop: CASSQRMYQETQYF. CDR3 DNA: TGTGCCAGCAGCCAACGAATGTACCAAGAGACCCAGTACTTC.

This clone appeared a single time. CDR3 sequence reads: CASSFIRGGAAYEQYF. CDR3 in DNA: TGTGCCAGCAGTTTTATCAGGGGAGGGGCCGCCTACGAGCAGTACTTC. This chain links TRBV28 with TRBJ2-7; perhaps TRBD2 as D (7 bases). The V gene's germline CDR1 is MDHEN and CDR2 SYDVKM. Deletions cut 3 bases from V and 2 bases from J, with 17 bases between. The CDR3 totals 16 residues.

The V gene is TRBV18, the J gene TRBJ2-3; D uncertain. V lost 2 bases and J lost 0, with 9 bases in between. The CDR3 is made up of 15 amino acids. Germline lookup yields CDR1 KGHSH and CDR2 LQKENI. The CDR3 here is CASSPSRVSTDTQYF. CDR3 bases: TGTGCCAGCTCACCAAGTCGGGTTAGCACAGATACGCAGTATTTT.

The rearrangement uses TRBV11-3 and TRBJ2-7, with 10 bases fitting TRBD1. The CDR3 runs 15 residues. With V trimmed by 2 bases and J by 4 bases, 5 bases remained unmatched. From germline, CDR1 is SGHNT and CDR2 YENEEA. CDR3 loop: CASSLLTGGIYEQYF. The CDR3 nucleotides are TGTGCCAGCAGCTTACTGACAGGGGGCATATACGAGCAGTACTTC.

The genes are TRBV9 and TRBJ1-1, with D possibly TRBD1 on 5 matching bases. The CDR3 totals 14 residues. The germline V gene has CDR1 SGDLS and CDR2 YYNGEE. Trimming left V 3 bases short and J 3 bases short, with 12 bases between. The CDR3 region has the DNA TGTGCCAGCAGCGAAGGGGCGGGGTACACTGAAGCTTTCTTT. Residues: CASSEGAGYTEAFF.

The CDR3 nucleotides read TGTGCCAGCAGCTTAGCCGGGACAGGCGGCTACGAGCAGTACTTC. Encoded protein: CASSLAGTGGYEQYF. The rearrangement joins TRBV7-8 to TRBJ2-7; 8 bases map to TRBD1. With 0 bases clipped from V and 3 bases from J, the junction kept 4 bases outside the gene matches. Germline assignment: CDR1 SGHVS and CDR2 FQNEAQ. This CDR3 is 15 amino acids long.

The CDR3 here is CASSPDSGGANVLTF. The CDR3 DNA reads TGTGCCAGCAGCCCCGATTCGGGTGGGGCCAACGTCCTGACTTTC. The rearrangement uses TRBV7-6 and TRBJ2-6; D remains ambiguous. This CDR3 has 15 amino acids. Deletions cut 5 bases from V and 3 bases from J, with 11 bases between. Germline-derived CDR1 and CDR2 are SGHVS and FNYEAQ. Looking up the rest from reference TRBV7-6 and TRBJ2-6 gives the full variable domain: GAGVSQSPRYKVTKRGQDVALRCDPISGHVSLYWYRQALGQGPEFLTYFNYEAQQDKSGLPNDRFSAERPEGSISTLTIQRTEQRDSAMYRCASSPDSGGANVLTFGAGSRLTVL.

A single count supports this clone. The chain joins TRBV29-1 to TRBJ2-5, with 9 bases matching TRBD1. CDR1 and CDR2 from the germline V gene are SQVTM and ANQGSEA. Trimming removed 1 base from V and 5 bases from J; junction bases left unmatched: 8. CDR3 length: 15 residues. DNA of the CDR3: TGCAGCGTTGAAGTTTTTACAGGGGGCCGGGAGACCCAGTACTTC. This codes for CSVEVFTGGRETQYF.

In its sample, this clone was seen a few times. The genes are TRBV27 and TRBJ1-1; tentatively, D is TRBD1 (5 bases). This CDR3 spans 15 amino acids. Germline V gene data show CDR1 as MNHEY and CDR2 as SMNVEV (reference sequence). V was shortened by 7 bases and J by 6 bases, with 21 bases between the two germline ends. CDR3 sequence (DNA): TGTGCCAGCAACCTAGGGGCAGGGTACGGGGCTGAAGCTTTCTTT. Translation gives CASNLGAGYGAEAFF.

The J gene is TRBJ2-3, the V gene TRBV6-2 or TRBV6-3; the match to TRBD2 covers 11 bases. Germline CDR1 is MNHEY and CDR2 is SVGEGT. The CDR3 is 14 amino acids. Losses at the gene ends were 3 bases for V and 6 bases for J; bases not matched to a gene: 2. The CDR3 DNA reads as TGTGCCAGCAGTTATAGCGGGGGGGCTGATACGCAGTATTTT. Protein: CASSYSGGADTQYF.

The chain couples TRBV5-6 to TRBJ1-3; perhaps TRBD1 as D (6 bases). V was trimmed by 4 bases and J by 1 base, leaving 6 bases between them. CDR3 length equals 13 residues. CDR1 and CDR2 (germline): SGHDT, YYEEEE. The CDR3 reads CASSQGSGNTIYF. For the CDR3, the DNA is TGTGCCAGCAGCCAGGGGTCTGGAAACACCATATATTTT.

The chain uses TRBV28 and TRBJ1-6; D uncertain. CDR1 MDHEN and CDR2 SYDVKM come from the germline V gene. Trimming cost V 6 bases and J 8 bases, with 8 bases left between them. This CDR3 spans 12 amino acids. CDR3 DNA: TGTGCCAGCAGCGGGTCCCATTCACCCCTCCACTTT. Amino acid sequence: CASSGSHSPLHF.

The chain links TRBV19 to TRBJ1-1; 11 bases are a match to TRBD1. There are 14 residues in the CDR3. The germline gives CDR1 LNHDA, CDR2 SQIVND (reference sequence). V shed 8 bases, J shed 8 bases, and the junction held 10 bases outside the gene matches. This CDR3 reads CASSPGTGGREAFF. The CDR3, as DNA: TGTGCCAGTTCCCCCGGGACAGGGGGTCGCGAAGCTTTCTTT. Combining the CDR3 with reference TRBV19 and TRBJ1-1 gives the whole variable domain DGGITQSPKYLFRKEGQNVTLSCEQNLNHDAMYWYRQDPGQGLRLIYYSQIVNDFQKGDIAEGYSVSREKKESFPLTVTSAQKNPTAFYLCASSPGTGGREAFFGQGTRLTVV.

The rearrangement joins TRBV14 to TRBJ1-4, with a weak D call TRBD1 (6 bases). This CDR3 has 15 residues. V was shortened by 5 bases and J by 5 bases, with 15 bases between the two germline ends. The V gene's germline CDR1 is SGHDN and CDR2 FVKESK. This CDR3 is CASSRGFFPNEKLFF. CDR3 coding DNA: TGTGCCAGCAGCAGGGGGTTCTTCCCAAATGAAAAACTGTTTTTT.

The chain's CDR3 is CASTGSTSGKHNEQFF. DNA of the CDR3: TGCGCCAGCACCGGGTCTACTAGCGGGAAACACAATGAGCAGTTCTTC. V and J are TRBV10-1 and TRBJ2-1, with 10 bases fitting TRBD2. V gave up 7 bases and J gave up 5 bases; unmatched junction bases: 11. The CDR3 spans 16 residues. CDR1 and CDR2 from the germline V gene are WNHNN and SYGVQD (reference sequence).

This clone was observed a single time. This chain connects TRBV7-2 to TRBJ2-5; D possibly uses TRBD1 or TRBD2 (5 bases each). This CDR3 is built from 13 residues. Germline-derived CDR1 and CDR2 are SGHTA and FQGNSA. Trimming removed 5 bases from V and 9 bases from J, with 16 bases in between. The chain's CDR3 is CASSPPGRRAQYF. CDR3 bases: TGTGCCAGCAGCCCACCGGGACGGCGGGCCCAGTACTTC.

The CDR3 coding sequence is TGTGCCTGGAGCGCCCGGACAGGGGGTTTGTACGAGCAGTACTTC. It translates to CAWSARTGGLYEQYF. The chain uses TRBV30 and TRBJ2-7, with 10 bases matching TRBD1. Unmatched junction bases numbered 9, after V lost 3 bases and J lost 4 bases. Germline CDR1 GTSNPN, CDR2 SVGIG (reference sequence). The CDR3 runs to 15 residues.

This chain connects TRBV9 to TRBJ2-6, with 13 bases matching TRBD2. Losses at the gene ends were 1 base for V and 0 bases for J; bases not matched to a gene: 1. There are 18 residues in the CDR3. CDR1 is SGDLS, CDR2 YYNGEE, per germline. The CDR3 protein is CASSVRLAGGSGANVLTF. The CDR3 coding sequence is TGTGCCAGCAGCGTAAGACTAGCGGGGGGCTCTGGGGCCAACGTCCTGACTTTC.

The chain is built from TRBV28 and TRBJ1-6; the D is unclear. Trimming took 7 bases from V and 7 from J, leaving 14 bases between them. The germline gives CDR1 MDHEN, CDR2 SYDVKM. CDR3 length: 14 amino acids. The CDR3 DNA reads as TGTGCCAGCACCTCCCCCTCGGGGAATTCACCCCTCCACTTT. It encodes CASTSPSGNSPLHF.

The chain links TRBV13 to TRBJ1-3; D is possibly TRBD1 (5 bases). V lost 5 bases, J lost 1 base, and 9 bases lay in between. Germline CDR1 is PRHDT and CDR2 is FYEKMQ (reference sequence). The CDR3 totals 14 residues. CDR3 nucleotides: TGTGCCAGCAGCCCAGGGCATTCTGGAAACACCATATATTTT. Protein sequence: CASSPGHSGNTIYF.

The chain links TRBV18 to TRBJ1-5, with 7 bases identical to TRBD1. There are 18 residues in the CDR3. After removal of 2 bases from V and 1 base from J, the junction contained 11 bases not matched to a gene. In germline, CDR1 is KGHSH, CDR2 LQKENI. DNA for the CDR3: TGTGCCAGCTCACCAAACCCGCAGGGGGAGGGGAGCAATCAGCCCCAGCATTTT. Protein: CASSPNPQGEGSNQPQHF.

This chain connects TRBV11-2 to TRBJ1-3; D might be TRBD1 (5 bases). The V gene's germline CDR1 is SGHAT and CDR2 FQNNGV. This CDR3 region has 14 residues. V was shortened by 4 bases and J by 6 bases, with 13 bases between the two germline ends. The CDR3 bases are TGTGCCAGCAGCTACGGCAGGGAGGTAAACACCATATATTTT. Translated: CASSYGREVNTIYF.

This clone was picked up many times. The chain's CDR3 is CASSSPTEQYF. CDR3 sequence (DNA): TGTGCCAGCAGCTCTCCTACAGAGCAGTACTTC. This chain joins TRBV11-2 and TRBJ2-7; D is undetermined. The CDR3 covers 11 residues. Between the trimmed V and J ends, which lost 4 bases and 7 bases, there was a span of 8 bases. Germline CDR1 SGHAT, CDR2 FQNNGV.

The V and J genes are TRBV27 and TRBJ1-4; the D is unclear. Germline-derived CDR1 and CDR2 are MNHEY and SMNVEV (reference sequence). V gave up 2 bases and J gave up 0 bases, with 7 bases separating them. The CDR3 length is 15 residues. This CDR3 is CASSLAPPTNEKLFF. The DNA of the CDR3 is TGTGCCAGCAGTTTAGCTCCCCCAACTAATGAAAAACTGTTTTTT.

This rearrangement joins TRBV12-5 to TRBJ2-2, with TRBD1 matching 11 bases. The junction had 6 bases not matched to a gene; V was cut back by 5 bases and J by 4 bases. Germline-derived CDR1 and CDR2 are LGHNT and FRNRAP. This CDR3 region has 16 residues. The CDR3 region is CASGLSGQGGTGELFF. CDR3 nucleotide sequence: TGTGCTAGTGGTCTTTCGGGACAGGGGGGCACCGGGGAGCTGTTTTTT. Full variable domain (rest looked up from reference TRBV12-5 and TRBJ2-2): DARVTQTPRHKVTEMGQEVTMRCQPILGHNTVFWYRQTMMQGLELLAYFRNRAPLDDSGMPKDRFSAEMPDATLATLKIQPSEPRDSAVYFCASGLSGQGGTGELFFGEGSRLTVL.